This T cell receptor beta chain stems from a study of blood T cell repertoires in COVID-19. Authors' data handling: Nucleated cell number was recorded as an estimate derived from reference gene primer amplification. The method was immunoSEQ multiplex PCR; TCRdb's version includes in-frame clones alone and lacks a portion of them. The DNA was the basis for D and trimming; V, J and clone size are from that table. Of more than 14,000 clones in the sample, around 94% were seen once. This CDR3 contains 14 residues. The germline gives CDR1 KGHDR, CDR2 SFDVKD. The V end was cut by 5 bases, the J end by 0 bases, with 7 bases between.

The chain recombines TRBV24-1 with TRBJ1-5, with a weak D call TRBD1 (5 bases). The sequence came from a human donor with active COVID-19. The donor label of this sample is uncertain. The sequenced sample was peripheral blood. The CDR3 region is CATSATGSNQPQHF. Here the CDR3 DNA reads TGTGCCACCAGTGCAACAGGTAGCAATCAGCCCCAGCATTTT.